One and the same sample provided the 8 T cell receptor beta chains below, sequenced in a study of cytomegalovirus exposure and HLA in healthy donors. In the PCR, 60 Vbeta and 13 Jbeta primers were used. Assay: immunoSEQ multiplex PCR; the TCRdb copy retains only in-frame clones and omits some. The sample consists of around 170,000 clones, about three quarters of them appearing once. Sequencing was carried out using PBMCs. The receptors shown here come from a girl aged 10-17 years in good health and CMV-seronegative.

V usage is TRBV19 and J usage is TRBJ2-7, with TRBD2 as a possible D gene (5 bases). The CDR3 runs 14 residues. Germline V gene lookup returns CDR1 LNHDA and CDR2 SQIVND (reference sequence). Trimming pared 6 bases from V and 0 bases from J, leaving 12 bases between. The CDR3 is CASSPGLSSYEQYF. The CDR3 DNA reads as TGTGCCAGTAGCCCGGGGTTGAGCTCCTACGAGCAGTACTTC.

V and J are TRBV4-1 and TRBJ1-5; D not certain. There are 13 residues in the CDR3. CDR1 and CDR2 from the germline V gene are MGHRA and YSYEKL. V lost 0 bases and J lost 6, with 6 bases in between. Written as DNA, the CDR3 is TGCGCCAGCAGCCAAGATGGACTTCAGCCCCAGCATTTT. Its translation: CASSQDGLQPQHF.

The CDR3, as DNA: TGTGCCAGCACCCCAGCAGGGAACTATGGCTACACCTTC. This sequence encodes CASTPAGNYGYTF. The V and J genes are TRBV5-5 and TRBJ1-2, with D possibly being TRBD1 (5 bases). Trimming left V 6 bases short and J 2 bases short, with 11 bases between. The CDR3 runs 13 residues. Germline CDR1 and CDR2: SGHKS and YYEKEE (reference sequence).

This chain connects TRBV9 to TRBJ1-2; D call uncertain. CDR1 SGDLS and CDR2 YYNGEE come from the germline V gene. Trimming removed 4 bases from V and 2 bases from J, with 15 bases in between. The CDR3 runs to 15 residues. CDR3 DNA: TGTGCCAGCAGCCCCCAGGTAGGAGGGAACTATGGCTACACCTTC. This sequence encodes CASSPQVGGNYGYTF.

This sequence joins TRBV7-2 and TRBJ2-1, with 7 bases lining up with TRBD2. CDR1 is SGHTA and CDR2 is FQGNSA in the germline V gene. J was trimmed by 4 bases and V by 3 bases; bases with no gene match: 6. This CDR3 spans 15 amino acids. The CDR3 bases are TGTGCCAGCAGCTTCGCAGCGGGGCAATACAATGAGCAGTTCTTC. It codes for CASSFAAGQYNEQFF.

The rearrangement links TRBV19 to TRBJ1-6; no reliable D call. The CDR3 loop spans 14 amino acids. V shed 9 bases and J shed 9 bases, with 18 bases lying between them. Germline V CDR1 and CDR2: LNHDA, SQIVND (reference sequence). The CDR3 DNA reads as TGTGCCAGCACCTATACGGGAGGTGGTTCACCCCTCCACTTT. The encoded protein is CASTYTGGGSPLHF.

The V gene is TRBV5-1, the J gene TRBJ1-4, with 9 positions matching TRBD1. The CDR3 has 16 residues. The germline CDR1 and CDR2 sequences are SGHRS and YFSETQ. The V and J ends lost 0 bases and 5 bases, in that order; junction bases with no gene match: 5. CDR3 protein: CASSLASGTGNEKLFF. CDR3 bases: TGCGCCAGCAGCTTGGCCTCCGGGACAGGGAATGAAAAACTGTTTTTT.

V gene TRBV5-1 combines with J gene TRBJ1-2; maybe TRBD1 (6 bases). The CDR3 contains 17 residues. CDR1 is SGHRS and CDR2 is YFSETQ in the germline V gene. Trimming shortened V by 3 bases and J by 0 bases, and 18 bases separated the two germline ends. The DNA of the CDR3 is TGCGCCAGCAGCTGGCATTCTACACAGGGTGCTAACTATGGCTACACCTTC. It yields the protein CASSWHSTQGANYGYTF. The full variable domain, completed using reference TRBV5-1 and TRBJ1-2, is KAGVTQTPRYLIKTRGQQVTLSCSPISGHRSVSWYQQTPGQGLQFLFEYFSETQRNKGNFPGRFSGRQFSNSRSEMNVSTLELGDSALYLCASSWHSTQGANYGYTFGSGTRLTVV.